These T cell receptor beta chains were read from a single sample in a study of post-analysis software for immune sequencing data. In TCRdb, the PCR reads were re-called with MiXCR into one record per CDR3 protein. The sample holds some 700,000 distinct CDR3 sequences, 55% to 60% seen once. Input material: blood. Receptors were obtained from a girl aged 2 to 9 with multiple sclerosis. The CDR3 runs from the conserved cysteine through the conserved F or W. D genes are given only for firm matches. Size is stated for part of the rows, as once, few or many counts, or as a class when the clone is expanded.

v_call,clone_size,d_call,j_call,cdr3_nt,cdr3_aa
TRBV5-5,NA,NA,TRBJ1-4,TGTGCCAGCAGCTTGGTGAAGGGGTACGCAAAACTGTTTTTT,CASSLVKGYAKLFF
TRBV7-6,NA,NA,TRBJ2-2,TGTGCCAGCAGCTTAGTCTCACAGAACACCGGGGAGCTGTTTTTT,CASSLVSQNTGELFF
TRBV29-1,NA,TRBD2,TRBJ2-3,TGCAGCGTTGAAAGGAATAGCGGGACAACAGATACGCAGTATTTT,CSVERNSGTTDTQYF
TRBV27,NA,NA,TRBJ2-2,TGTGCCAGCAGTTTATCGTTGGTTAGACTTCACACCGGGGAGCTGTTTTTT,CASSLSLVRLHTGELFF
TRBV20-1,NA,NA,TRBJ2-5,TGCAGTGCTAGCACCGACGGATACCAAGAGACCCAGTACTTC,CSASTDGYQETQYF
TRBV20-1,NA,TRBD2,TRBJ2-3,TGCAGTGCTATAGCGGGGGCGGCCCGCACAGATACGCAGTATTTT,CSAIAGAARTDTQYF
TRBV6-5,NA,NA,TRBJ2-7,TGTGCCAGCGCCCTTATGGGCGGCGAGCAGTACTTC,CASALMGGEQYF
TRBV6-2/TRBV6-3,NA,TRBD2,TRBJ2-7,TGTGCCAGCTCCCCAGGGCCACAGCGGGGGACCTACGAGCAGTACTTC,CASSPGPQRGTYEQYF
TRBV3-1,NA,TRBD2,TRBJ2-1,TGTGCCAGCAGCCACCCGGGACTAGTCAATGAGCAGTTCTTC,CASSHPGLVNEQFF
TRBV29-1,NA,TRBD2,TRBJ2-5,TGCAGCGTCCTACTAGCGGAACAGGGAGAGACCCAGTACTTC,CSVLLAEQGETQYF
TRBV7-9,NA,NA,TRBJ2-4,TGTGCCAGCAGCCCCTTGGCATCCTCCCCAGCCAAAAACATTCAGTACTTC,CASSPLASSPAKNIQYF
TRBV12-3/TRBV12-4,NA,NA,TRBJ2-5,TGTGCCAGCAGTTCGGACCCGGGAATGGGGACCCAGTACTTC,CASSSDPGMGTQYF
TRBV12-3/TRBV12-4,NA,NA,TRBJ2-1,TGTGCCAGCAGTTTGCTCAGAGATGAGCAGTTCTTC,CASSLLRDEQFF
TRBV19,NA,NA,TRBJ2-5,TGTGTCAGTAGTAATGGCAGGGGCTTACAAGAGACCCAGTACTTC,CVSSNGRGLQETQYF
TRBV29-1,NA,TRBD1,TRBJ1-1,TGCAGCGTTGGTTCAGGGGGAACTGAAGCTTTCTTT,CSVGSGGTEAFF
TRBV5-1,NA,TRBD1,TRBJ2-1,TGCGCCAGCAGCTTCGGGACAGGATCTAACAATGAGCAGTTCTTC,CASSFGTGSNNEQFF
TRBV20-1,few,NA,TRBJ2-3,TGCAGTGCTAGATATATAGGAGCCTTAGCCACAGATACGCAGTATTTT,CSARYIGALATDTQYF
TRBV5-1,NA,NA,TRBJ2-1,TGCGCCAGCAGCGACGGAGGGTGGGACGATGAGCAGTTCTTC,CASSDGGWDDEQFF
TRBV7-3,NA,TRBD2,TRBJ2-1,TGTGCCAGCAGCTTAGGGCCTAGCGGGAGCGGCGCCTACAATGAGCAGTTCTTC,CASSLGPSGSGAYNEQFF
TRBV15,NA,NA,TRBJ1-1,TGTGCCACCATAGGACGCACTGAAGCTTTCTTT,CATIGRTEAFF
TRBV5-1,NA,TRBD1,TRBJ2-5,TGCGCCAGCAGCCTCGGACAGGATTCCCTTGGAGAGACCCAGTACTTC,CASSLGQDSLGETQYF
TRBV25-1,NA,NA,TRBJ2-5,TGTGCCAGCAGTGAAGATTCGGGATTCCAAGAGACCCAGTACTTC,CASSEDSGFQETQYF
TRBV20-1,NA,TRBD2,TRBJ2-3,TGCACCGGGGAAGCGGGAGAAGGGCTGGATACGCAGTATTTT,CTGEAGEGLDTQYF
TRBV27,NA,NA,TRBJ2-7,TGTGCCAGCAGTTTGGAAGGACCATTCTTCTACGAGCAGTACTTC,CASSLEGPFFYEQYF
TRBV10-2,few,NA,TRBJ2-7,TGCGCCAGCAGTGGACAGAGGGGCCCCTACGAGCAGTACTTC,CASSGQRGPYEQYF
TRBV25-1,few,TRBD1,TRBJ1-2,TGTGCCAGCAGTGATCCAGGGACAGCCTATGGCTACACCTTC,CASSDPGTAYGYTF
TRBV6-6,NA,NA,TRBJ2-1,TGTGCCAGCAGTTACCTTTCCCATGAGCAGTTCTTC,CASSYLSHEQFF
TRBV12-3/TRBV12-4,few,NA,TRBJ1-4,TGTGCCAGCAGTTTTCATGGGGGGTCACTGTTTTTT,CASSFHGGSLFF
TRBV6-6,NA,NA,TRBJ2-7,TGTGCCAGCGCGGTCCAAGTTGCCTACGAGCAGTACTTC,CASAVQVAYEQYF
TRBV20-1,NA,NA,TRBJ2-3,TGCAGTGCTAGAGACCCCGGGGCGGTTTTCACAGATACGCAGTATTTT,CSARDPGAVFTDTQYF